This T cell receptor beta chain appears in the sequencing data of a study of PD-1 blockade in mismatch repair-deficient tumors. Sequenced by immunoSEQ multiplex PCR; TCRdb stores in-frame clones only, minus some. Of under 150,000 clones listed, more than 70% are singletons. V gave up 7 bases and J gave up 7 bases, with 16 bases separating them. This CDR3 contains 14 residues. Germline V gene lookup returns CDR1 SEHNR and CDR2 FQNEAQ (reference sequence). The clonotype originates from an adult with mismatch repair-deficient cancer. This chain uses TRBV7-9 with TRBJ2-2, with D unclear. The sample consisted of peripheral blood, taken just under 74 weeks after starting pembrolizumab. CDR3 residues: CASTPGQGIGELFF. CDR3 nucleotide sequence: TGTGCCAGCACCCCGGGCCAAGGGATCGGGGAGCTGTTTTTT.